Presented here are 29 T cell receptor beta chains from one specimen sequenced in a study of shared clonotypes between healthy human individuals. The table came from immunoSEQ multiplex PCR; TCRdb's copy has only in-frame clones and leaves some out. The sample lists 2 million to 2.5 million clones; 90% to 97% were seen once. Sequences were obtained from naive CD4+ T cells sorted from blood. Noted subset: CD45RA+ positively selected. The receptors come from a man aged 18 to 30 in good health.

CDR3 residues: CASTGQGAGEQYF. The CDR3 DNA is TGCGCCAGCACTGGACAGGGGGCAGGAGAGCAGTACTTC. The chain is built from TRBV10-1 and TRBJ2-7; 11 nucleotides line up with TRBD1. CDR1 is WNHNN and CDR2 is SYGVQD in the germline V gene (reference sequence). This CDR3 contains 13 residues. With V trimmed by 7 bases and J by 7 bases, 6 bases remained unmatched.

This clone was picked up a small number of times. This chain joins TRBV4-1 and TRBJ1-2; possible D gene TRBD1, 5 bases. CDR1 is MGHRA and CDR2 is YSYEKL in the germline V gene. This CDR3 has 15 residues. Trimming removed 4 bases at V and 0 bases at J, with 12 bases between. The CDR3 loop is CASSLRDGANYGYTF. CDR3 coding DNA: TGCGCCAGCAGCCTCCGGGACGGAGCTAACTATGGCTACACCTTC.

A remark on this clone: Other DNA sequences within the sample encode an identical CDR3. J is TRBJ2-7 and V is TRBV5-4; D call uncertain. Trimming removed 5 bases from V and 4 bases from J, with 7 bases in between. Germline CDR1 is SGHNT and CDR2 is YYREEE (reference sequence). The CDR3 loop spans 11 amino acids. The CDR3 bases are TGTGCCAGCAGTCTGGATTACGAGCAGTACTTC. The encoded protein is CASSLDYEQYF.

The chain carries TRBV6-5 and TRBJ2-7; 9 bases match TRBD1. Germline values: CDR1 MNHEY, CDR2 SVGAGI. V dropped 6 bases and J dropped 7; count of bases not matched to a gene: 10. There are 14 residues in the CDR3. As DNA, the CDR3 is TGTGCCAGCAGGAAACCGGGACAGGGTCATGAGCAGTACTTC. Its translation is CASRKPGQGHEQYF.

The chain employs TRBV7-2 and TRBJ2-4; D possibly uses TRBD1 or TRBD2 (5 bases each). The germline V gene encodes CDR1 SGHTA and CDR2 FQGNSA. The CDR3 spans 14 residues. The V and J ends lost 5 bases and 6 bases respectively, with 14 bases between them. The CDR3 DNA reads as TGTGCCAGCAGCCTAGAGGGGACGGGAAACATTCAGTACTTC. This sequence encodes CASSLEGTGNIQYF.

V and J are TRBV12-5 and TRBJ1-1; 8 positions match TRBD1. The V segment lost 6 bases and the J segment 0 bases; nucleotides outside the gene matches: 3. CDR3 length: 14 residues. Germline CDR1 is LGHNT and CDR2 is FRNRAP. For the CDR3, the DNA is TGTGCTAGTGGAACGGGACAGGTGAACACTGAAGCTTTCTTT. This translates into CASGTGQVNTEAFF.

The genes are TRBV7-2 and TRBJ2-1, with D hard to call. The CDR3 is 15 amino acids. Per the germline V gene, CDR1 is SGHTA and CDR2 is FQGNSA. With 5 bases removed from V and 9 bases from J, the gap between germline ends came to 20 bases. CDR3: CASSRTTTASVEQFF. CDR3 nucleotide sequence: TGTGCCAGCAGCCGCACCACCACCGCCTCCGTTGAGCAGTTCTTC.

The V and J genes are TRBV6-5 and TRBJ2-6; no firm D call. V dropped 8 bases and J dropped 4 bases, with 6 bases sitting between them. The CDR3 runs 12 residues. Per germline, CDR1 MNHEY and CDR2 SVGAGI. CDR3 coding DNA: TGTGCCAGCTCTCAGGGGGCCAACGTCCTGACTTTC. Translated: CASSQGANVLTF.

V usage is TRBV6-4 and J usage is TRBJ2-1; 10 bases are shared with TRBD2. V was clipped by 8 bases and J by 2 bases; unmatched bases: 15. In germline, CDR1 is MRHNA, CDR2 SNTAGT. This CDR3 comprises 18 residues. The CDR3 spells CASLGELAGATPYNEQFF. For the CDR3, the DNA is TGTGCCAGCCTAGGGGAGCTAGCGGGAGCTACCCCCTACAATGAGCAGTTCTTC.

J is TRBJ2-3 and V is TRBV18; 11 bases fit TRBD2. Germline values: CDR1 KGHSH, CDR2 LQKENI. The CDR3 runs 16 residues. Trimming cost V 3 bases and J 4 bases; bases outside gene matches: 6. CDR3 DNA: TGTGCCAGCTCACCCCTAGCGGGAGGATCAGCAGATACGCAGTATTTT. Protein product: CASSPLAGGSADTQYF.

The V and J genes are TRBV9 and TRBJ1-1, with TRBD1 identical over 9 bases. The CDR3 extends over 15 amino acids. CDR1 is SGDLS, CDR2 YYNGEE, per germline. The J segment lost 7 bases and the V segment lost 4 bases, leaving 11 bases of the junction unmatched. The CDR3 region is CASSPRTGDVGEAFF. In DNA, the CDR3 is TGTGCCAGCAGCCCCAGGACAGGGGATGTGGGTGAAGCTTTCTTT.

V usage is TRBV4-3 and J usage is TRBJ1-2; D remains unclear. Between the trimmed V and J ends, which lost 1 base and 1 base, there was a span of 10 bases. Germline-derived CDR1 and CDR2 are LGHNA and YSLEER. The CDR3 runs to 15 residues. The DNA of the CDR3 is TGCGCCAGCAGCCAAGTTTACCCGAGTAACTATGGCTACACCTTC. As protein: CASSQVYPSNYGYTF.

The V call is TRBV7-9, the J call TRBJ1-2; 7 bases are shared with TRBD1. This CDR3 is 17 amino acids long. CDR1 SEHNR and CDR2 FQNEAQ come from the germline V gene (reference sequence). J was trimmed by 1 base and V by 5 bases; bases with no gene match: 13. The CDR3 sequence is CASSGGGWVTHNYGYTF. The CDR3 DNA is TGTGCCAGCAGCGGAGGGGGCTGGGTCACGCATAACTATGGCTACACCTTC.

V and J are TRBV5-6 and TRBJ1-4, with 8 bases aligning to TRBD1. V was clipped by 0 bases and J by 4 bases; unmatched bases: 8. Looked up from germline, CDR1 is SGHDT and CDR2 is YYEEEE. The CDR3 consists of 17 residues. Here the CDR3 DNA reads TGTGCCAGCAGCTTGGTCTCAGGGGGCAAGGGTAATGAAAAACTGTTTTTT. It encodes CASSLVSGGKGNEKLFF. Variable domain in full (rest from reference TRBV5-6 and TRBJ1-4): DAGVTQSPTHLIKTRGQQVTLRCSPKSGHDTVSWYQQALGQGPQFIFQYYEEEERQRGNFPDRFSGHQFPNYSSELNVNALLLGDSALYLCASSLVSGGKGNEKLFFGSGTQLSVL.

The chain uses TRBV29-1 and TRBJ2-5; D might be TRBD1 or TRBD2, each matching 5 bases. The CDR3 runs 14 residues. The V and J ends lost 4 bases and 4 bases respectively, with 16 bases between them. The V gene's germline CDR1 is SQVTM and CDR2 ANQGSEA. The DNA for the CDR3 is TGCAGCGTTGCGCCGGGACGAGGCGGAGAGACCCAGTACTTC. The encoded protein is CSVAPGRGGETQYF.

The chain combines TRBV6-6 with TRBJ2-3; D not resolved. CDR3 length: 15 amino acids. Trimming removed 2 bases from V and 0 bases from J, with 9 bases in between. Germline V CDR1 and CDR2: MNHNY, SVGAGI (reference sequence). The CDR3 DNA reads as TGTGCCAGCAGTTACGTGAGATCTAGCACAGATACGCAGTATTTT. Its translation is CASSYVRSSTDTQYF.

The chain has TRBV10-1 and TRBJ2-1; D not resolved. The CDR3 spans 18 residues. Germline assignment: CDR1 WNHNN and CDR2 SYGVQD (reference sequence). The V end was cut by 2 bases, the J end by 0 bases, with 17 bases between. The CDR3 here is CASSEGDRFSSSYNEQFF. In DNA form, the CDR3 reads TGCGCCAGCAGTGAGGGGGATCGTTTTTCCAGCTCCTACAATGAGCAGTTCTTC.

This clone has only a few counts. This sequence joins TRBV2 and TRBJ1-5; D might be TRBD1 (6 bases). The CDR3 contains 15 residues. V was clipped by 3 bases and J by 6 bases, with 15 bases between them. Germline CDR1 SNHLY, CDR2 FYNNEI. Here the CDR3 reads CASSDGNRDGQPQHF. The CDR3 DNA sequence: TGTGCCAGCAGTGACGGTAACAGGGATGGTCAGCCCCAGCATTTT.

The genes are TRBV28 and TRBJ2-2, with D unresolved. Trimming took off 3 bases at V and 3 bases at J, with 14 bases between the two ends. CDR1 MDHEN and CDR2 SYDVKM come from the germline V gene. The CDR3 loop spans 16 amino acids. In DNA form, the CDR3 reads TGTGCCAGCAGTTTGATAATTGGCAGTTACACCGGGGAGCTGTTTTTT. This sequence encodes CASSLIIGSYTGELFF.

The gene calls are TRBV18 and TRBJ1-3; D not resolved. Trimming removed 0 bases from V and 0 bases from J, with 6 bases in between. The CDR3 runs to 15 residues. Germline-derived CDR1 and CDR2 are KGHSH and LQKENI. Written as DNA, the CDR3 is TGTGCCAGCTCACCACCGCAGAGCTCTGGAAACACCATATATTTT. Amino acids: CASSPPQSSGNTIYF.

This rearrangement joins TRBV11-2 to TRBJ2-7, with TRBD1 as a possible D gene (5 bases). Germline V gene lookup returns CDR1 SGHAT and CDR2 FQNNGV. V dropped 3 bases and J dropped 7 bases, with 19 bases sitting between them. This CDR3 has 15 amino acids. CDR3 sequence (DNA): TGTGCCAGCAGCTTTTCAATGCAGGGTAAAGGGGAGCAGTACTTC. This gives the protein CASSFSMQGKGEQYF.

The gene calls are TRBV4-1 and TRBJ1-2, with D unclear. Per germline, CDR1 MGHRA and CDR2 YSYEKL. Trimming removed 0 bases at V and 5 bases at J, with 13 bases between. The length of the CDR3 is 15 residues. CDR3 region: CASSQDIPLPYGYTF. As DNA, the CDR3 is TGCGCCAGCAGCCAAGATATCCCGCTACCGTATGGCTACACCTTC.

The V and J genes are TRBV7-2 and TRBJ1-3; D call uncertain. The CDR3 loop spans 13 amino acids. Germline CDR1 SGHTA, CDR2 FQGNSA. V was shortened by 5 bases and J by 2 bases, with 7 bases between the two germline ends. The CDR3 bases are TGTGCCAGCAGCCCCCAGGCTGGAAACACCATATATTTT. This translates into CASSPQAGNTIYF.

V is TRBV30 and J is TRBJ1-5, with 7 bases that match TRBD1. The germline V gene has CDR1 GTSNPN and CDR2 SVGIG (reference sequence). This CDR3 contains 13 residues. The J segment lost 5 bases and the V segment lost 2 bases, leaving 3 bases of the junction unmatched. The chain's CDR3 is CAWSKGGDQPQHF. CDR3 nucleotides: TGTGCCTGGAGTAAAGGGGGCGATCAGCCCCAGCATTTT.

The chain combines TRBV25-1 with TRBJ1-1, with D unresolved. Germline CDR1 MGHDK, CDR2 SYGVNS. Trimming removed 2 bases at V and 1 base at J, with 8 bases between. This CDR3 has 14 residues. Here the CDR3 reads CASSENAQNTEAFF. The CDR3 DNA sequence: TGTGCCAGCAGTGAAAATGCACAGAACACTGAAGCTTTCTTT.

This sequence joins TRBV6-5 and TRBJ1-5; possible D gene TRBD1, 5 bases. In germline, CDR1 is MNHEY, CDR2 SVGAGI. Trimming pared 8 bases from V and 6 bases from J, leaving 17 bases between. The CDR3 is made up of 14 amino acids. The CDR3: CASRTGGAGQPQHF. In DNA, the CDR3 is TGTGCCAGCCGAACTGGAGGGGCTGGTCAGCCCCAGCATTTT.

The chain couples TRBV28 to TRBJ2-7; no reliable D call. Between the trimmed V and J ends, which lost 5 bases and 3 bases, there was a span of 17 bases. The length of the CDR3 is 15 residues. Germline V lookup: CDR1 MDHEN, CDR2 SYDVKM. The CDR3, as DNA: TGTGCCAGCAGTCCACAATCAGGTCAGGTCTACGAGCAGTACTTC. It translates to CASSPQSGQVYEQYF.

As regards this clone: Other DNA sequences from this sample encode an identical CDR3 as well. The chain combines TRBV5-1 with TRBJ1-1; tentative D call: TRBD1 (5 bases). The CDR3 is 13 amino acids. Germline CDR1 SGHRS, CDR2 YFSETQ. V lost 4 bases to trimming and J lost 0 bases, with 7 bases between them. The CDR3 DNA sequence: TGCGCCAGCAGCCGGGACCTGAACACTGAAGCTTTCTTT. It encodes CASSRDLNTEAFF.

The chain has TRBV29-1 and TRBJ2-1, with TRBD2 matching 8 bases. J gave up 7 bases and V 2 bases, and 4 bases lay outside the gene matches. Germline lookup yields CDR1 SQVTM and CDR2 ANQGSEA. The length of the CDR3 is 13 residues. CDR3 in DNA: TGCAGCGTTGAATTAGCGGGATCTAATGAGCAGTTCTTC. Translating gives CSVELAGSNEQFF.